This TCR beta chain was observed in a study of T cell repertoires in cytomegalovirus infection. On the study more broadly: CMV infection plus the matching HLA type was flagged by public TCR beta signatures.

CDR1 and CDR2 (germline): SEHNR, FQNEAQ (reference sequence). The junction had 6 bases not matched to a gene; V was cut back by 7 bases and J by 1 base. The CDR3 contains 16 residues. TCRdb reprocessed the reads with MiXCR, giving one entry per CDR3 protein. The table shows fewer than 550,000 distinct CDR3 sequences, with around 11% occurring only once. The TCR sequence derives from a human donor in good health (CMV status not recorded). Some clones in this sample may be carry-over from other donors' samples. V is TRBV7-9 and J is TRBJ2-1, with TRBD2 identical over 11 bases. Input material: PBMCs. The CDR3 reads CASTSLAGGSYNEQFF. The DNA for the CDR3 is TGTGCCAGCACCAGCCTAGCGGGAGGTTCCTACAATGAGCAGTTCTTC.